These 24 T cell receptor beta chains were sequenced from one sample in a study of technical replicates of blood from four donors. Method: immunoSEQ multiplex PCR; TCRdb's copy keeps in-frame clones and lacks some. This sample yields fewer than 60,000 clones, of which 92% are seen a single time; around 3.6% belongs to the top ten. Sequencing was performed on PBMCs. Receptors were obtained from a human donor in good health. Some clones in this sample may be carry-over from other donors' samples.

The rearrangement links TRBV4-2 to TRBJ2-7, with 8 bases fitting TRBD2. V was pared by 0 bases and J by 3 bases, with 7 bases of the junction left unmatched. The germline CDR1 and CDR2 sequences are LGHNA and YNFKEQ. The CDR3 spans 16 residues. Here the CDR3 reads CASSQEGSSGDYEQYF. As DNA, the CDR3 is TGTGCCAGCAGCCAAGAAGGGAGTAGCGGGGACTACGAGCAGTACTTC.

The chain links TRBV15 to TRBJ2-5, with 7 nucleotides matching TRBD2. This CDR3 has 12 amino acids. Unmatched junction bases numbered 8, after V lost 4 bases and J lost 12 bases. Germline assignment: CDR1 LNHNV and CDR2 YYDKDF (reference sequence). CDR3 sequence: CATSIPSGDEYF. The CDR3 DNA sequence: TGTGCCACCAGCATACCTAGCGGAGATGAGTACTTC.

The J gene is TRBJ1-3, the V gene TRBV5-1, with no clear D. Trimming removed 3 bases from V and 4 bases from J, with 8 bases in between. Germline V lookup: CDR1 SGHRS, CDR2 YFSETQ. The CDR3 length is 13 residues. CDR3 DNA: TGCGCCAGCAGCTCGGAGTTCGGAAACACCATATATTTT. Translated, it gives CASSSEFGNTIYF.

This clone was observed a few times. The chain is built from TRBV28 and TRBJ2-5, with 7 bases that match TRBD2. V dropped 1 base and J dropped 5; count of bases not matched to a gene: 4. The CDR3 runs to 14 residues. The germline gives CDR1 MDHEN, CDR2 SYDVKM. The CDR3 DNA is TGTGCCAGCAGTTTATCCGGGCGGGGGGAGACCCAGTACTTC. Residues: CASSLSGRGETQYF.

The J gene is TRBJ2-1, the V gene TRBV4-2; 9 nucleotides line up with TRBD2. With 4 bases clipped from V and 0 bases from J, the junction kept 1 base outside the gene matches. The germline V gene has CDR1 LGHNA and CDR2 YNFKEQ. CDR3 length equals 15 residues. This CDR3 is CASSLAGVSYNEQFF. The CDR3, as DNA: TGTGCCAGCAGCCTAGCGGGGGTCTCCTACAATGAGCAGTTCTTC.

The rearrangement joins TRBV10-3 to TRBJ2-3; 7 bases match TRBD2. The CDR3 runs to 14 residues. Looked up from germline, CDR1 is ENHRY and CDR2 is SYGVKD. V was clipped by 3 bases and J by 8 bases; unmatched bases: 8. DNA for the CDR3: TGTGCCATCAGTGATGTCGGGGGGACCGGTACGCAGTATTTT. This translates into CAISDVGGTGTQYF.

The sample holds one count of this clone. The rearrangement uses TRBV6-5 and TRBJ1-2; 9 bases are a match to TRBD1. This CDR3 contains 15 residues. With 5 bases clipped from V and 5 bases from J, the junction kept 9 bases outside the gene matches. Germline lookup yields CDR1 MNHEY and CDR2 SVGAGI. The CDR3 sequence: CASSNAGTGWYGYTF. For the CDR3, the DNA is TGTGCCAGCAGTAACGCCGGGACAGGGTGGTATGGCTACACCTTC.

V usage is TRBV4-1 and J usage is TRBJ2-2; 7 positions agree with TRBD1. The CDR3 runs to 15 residues. The J segment lost 5 bases and the V segment lost 5 bases, leaving 8 bases of the junction unmatched. CDR1 and CDR2 from the germline V gene are MGHRA and YSYEKL. The DNA for the CDR3 is TGCGCCAGCAGCTACCAACAGGGGTTGACCGGGGAGCTGTTTTTT. This gives the protein CASSYQQGLTGELFF.

CDR3 nucleotide sequence: TGTGCCAGCAGCTCGATGACGGGGGATACGCAGTATTTT. Translating gives CASSSMTGDTQYF. The chain has TRBV7-3 and TRBJ2-3; D might be TRBD2 (5 bases). CDR3 length: 13 residues. Trimming stripped 4 bases from V and 6 bases from J, with 11 bases between. Germline CDR1 and CDR2: SGHTA and FQGTGA.

The DNA of the CDR3 is TGTGCCAGTAGTAGGCAGGGACAGGGGGCCGGCTATGGCTACACCTTC. Its protein is CASSRQGQGAGYGYTF. This chain uses TRBV19 with TRBJ1-2; 12 bases agree with TRBD1. The V gene end was trimmed by 4 bases and the J gene end by 4 bases; junction bases not matched to a gene: 7. The germline V gene encodes CDR1 LNHDA and CDR2 SQIVND (reference sequence). CDR3 length: 16 residues.

The CDR3 reads CASTEGPYNSPLHF. The CDR3 DNA sequence: TGTGCCAGTACGGAGGGTCCCTATAATTCACCCCTCCACTTT. V usage is TRBV19 and J usage is TRBJ1-6; D is undetermined. The CDR3 covers 14 residues. V lost 7 bases, J lost 2 bases, and 9 bases lay in between. Germline V gene lookup returns CDR1 LNHDA and CDR2 SQIVND (reference sequence). Based on the CDR3 plus reference TRBV19 and TRBJ1-6, the full variable domain is DGGITQSPKYLFRKEGQNVTLSCEQNLNHDAMYWYRQDPGQGLRLIYYSQIVNDFQKGDIAEGYSVSREKKESFPLTVTSAQKNPTAFYLCASTEGPYNSPLHFGNGTRLTVT.

The V gene is TRBV18, the J gene TRBJ1-1; D not certain. Germline lookup yields CDR1 KGHSH and CDR2 LQKENI. The length of the CDR3 is 13 residues. Trimming cost V 3 bases and J 8 bases, with 13 bases left between them. In DNA form, the CDR3 reads TGTGCCAGCTCACCTGTCCCTACCCGCGAAGCTTTCTTT. This gives the protein CASSPVPTREAFF.

The rearrangement joins TRBV7-6 to TRBJ2-2; 8 nucleotides line up with TRBD2. Per germline, CDR1 SGHVS and CDR2 FNYEAQ. The CDR3 totals 15 residues. The V and J ends lost 8 bases and 1 base, in that order; junction bases with no gene match: 6. The CDR3 sequence: CASGGGTRNTGELFF. The CDR3 coding sequence is TGTGCCAGCGGCGGGGGGACTCGGAACACCGGGGAGCTGTTTTTT.

The chain has TRBV7-9 and TRBJ2-6; D might be TRBD1 (5 bases). V dropped 0 bases and J dropped 2 bases, with 5 bases sitting between them. The V gene's germline CDR1 is SEHNR and CDR2 FQNEAQ (reference sequence). The length of the CDR3 is 15 residues. The CDR3 DNA is TGTGCCAGCAGCTTAGCAGGGGCTGGGGCCAACGTCCTGACTTTC. It encodes CASSLAGAGANVLTF. The complete variable domain, with remaining parts taken from reference TRBV7-9 and TRBJ2-6, reads DTGVSQNPRHKITKRGQNVTFRCDPISEHNRLYWYRQTLGQGPEFLTYFQNEAQLEKSRLLSDRFSAERPKGSFSTLEIQRTEQGDSAMYLCASSLAGAGANVLTFGAGSRLTVL.

CDR3 sequence (DNA): TGTGCCAGCAGTTACTCGGGGGCCCGACAGCAGCCCCAGCATTTT. This translates into CASSYSGARQQPQHF. The chain employs TRBV6-6 and TRBJ1-5; a weak D match, TRBD1 (6 bases). This CDR3 has 15 amino acids. Trimming cost V 0 bases and J 7 bases, with 13 bases left between them. CDR1 is MNHNY and CDR2 is SVGAGI in the germline V gene (reference sequence).

The chain recombines TRBV5-4 with TRBJ2-1, with 9 positions matching TRBD2. CDR1 SGHNT and CDR2 YYREEE come from the germline V gene (reference sequence). This CDR3 is 16 amino acids long. With 9 bases clipped from V and 4 bases from J, the junction kept 14 bases outside the gene matches. CDR3: CATQLRAGGRYNEQFF. CDR3 nucleotides: TGTGCCACCCAACTTAGGGCGGGGGGGCGTTACAATGAGCAGTTCTTC.

The chain is built from TRBV5-1 and TRBJ1-1; unclear D gene. V was cut by 2 bases and J by 2 bases, with 13 bases left in between. CDR1 SGHRS and CDR2 YFSETQ come from the germline V gene. The CDR3 sequence is 15 residues long. The CDR3: CASSFSGFHNTEAFF. The CDR3 bases are TGCGCCAGCAGCTTTTCGGGGTTTCATAACACTGAAGCTTTCTTT.

The chain couples TRBV7-2 to TRBJ1-4; weak D call: TRBD1 (5 bases). Germline lookup yields CDR1 SGHTA and CDR2 FQGNSA. Trimming shortened V by 5 bases and J by 7 bases, and 20 bases separated the two germline ends. The CDR3 runs 16 residues. CDR3 protein: CASSPAGGRRGEKLFF. The DNA for the CDR3 is TGTGCCAGCAGCCCGGCGGGGGGACGGCGGGGTGAAAAACTGTTTTTT.

The J gene is TRBJ2-1, the V gene TRBV5-1; 11 bases line up with TRBD1. Germline loops: CDR1 SGHRS, CDR2 YFSETQ. After removal of 5 bases from V and 6 bases from J, the junction contained 10 bases not matched to a gene. CDR3 length: 16 amino acids. CDR3 bases: TGCGCCAGCAGTCCCGGGACAGGGGGTTGGGGCAATGAGCAGTTCTTC. Residues: CASSPGTGGWGNEQFF.

The gene calls are TRBV19 and TRBJ2-3; 7 nucleotides line up with TRBD1. The germline CDR1 and CDR2 sequences are LNHDA and SQIVND (reference sequence). Trimming took 2 bases from V and 6 from J; bases not matched to a gene: 5. This CDR3 is built from 14 residues. The CDR3 reads CASSIRQGSDTQYF. The CDR3 DNA follows: TGTGCCAGTAGTATACGACAGGGTTCTGATACGCAGTATTTT.

The genes are TRBV18 and TRBJ1-1; 10 positions match TRBD1. With V trimmed by 4 bases and J by 2 bases, 7 bases remained unmatched. The CDR3 loop spans 16 amino acids. CDR1 is KGHSH, CDR2 LQKENI, per germline. The CDR3 sequence: CASSRGQGMGNTEAFF. DNA of the CDR3: TGTGCCAGCTCACGGGGACAGGGGATGGGAAACACTGAAGCTTTCTTT.

The chain carries TRBV5-1 and TRBJ2-5; TRBD2 matches 8 bases. Germline V gene data show CDR1 as SGHRS and CDR2 as YFSETQ. J gave up 5 bases and V 3 bases, and 15 bases lay outside the gene matches. The CDR3 extends over 17 amino acids. This chain's CDR3 is CASSSGGAGVSSETQYF. DNA of the CDR3: TGCGCCAGCAGCTCGGGGGGAGCGGGAGTTAGTTCGGAGACCCAGTACTTC.

V and J are TRBV6-5 and TRBJ2-7; D perhaps matches TRBD1 (7 bases). This CDR3 spans 14 amino acids. The germline CDR1 and CDR2 sequences are MNHEY and SVGAGI. Trimming pared 2 bases from V and 3 bases from J, leaving 11 bases between. The CDR3, as DNA: TGTGCCAGCAGTTACCGGGGGACAGTCTACGAGCAGTACTTC. Translated, it gives CASSYRGTVYEQYF.

This clone was observed once. V is TRBV7-8 and J is TRBJ2-3; TRBD2 matches at 9 bases. The germline CDR1 and CDR2 sequences are SGHVS and FQNEAQ. V lost 2 bases, J lost 4 bases, and 7 bases stayed unmatched. This CDR3 has 16 amino acids. DNA of the CDR3: TGTGCCAGCAGCTTAAAAGGGGCGGGGGGGCCAGATACGCAGTATTTT. Protein: CASSLKGAGGPDTQYF.